Reported below is one T cell receptor (beta chain). This sample stems from a study of blood T cell repertoires in COVID-19. Study-wide context: Specimens from acute and convalescent COVID-19 originated in the United States, Italy and Spain. The cDNA or gDNA used as material had been derived from T cells, B-cell-depleted T cells, or PBMCs.

Original processing notes: From reference gene primer amplification, estimates of nucleated cell counts were derived. Data came from immunoSEQ multiplex PCR; TCRdb stores just in-frame clones and leaves some out. V and J calls and clone size follow that table, whereas D and trimming were derived from the DNA. Altogether about 15,000 clones are present, approximately 91% being singletons, with the ten largest covering 24%. What was sequenced was peripheral blood. This clonotype was sampled from a man between 60 and 75 years old with acute or convalescent COVID-19.

The CDR3 bases are TGTGCCAGCAGTTCCACAGGGGGAGCTAATGAAAAACTGTTTTTT. It is translated as CASSSTGGANEKLFF. The rearrangement joins TRBV28 to TRBJ1-4; TRBD1 agrees at 8 bases. The CDR3 has 15 residues. In germline, CDR1 is MDHEN, CDR2 SYDVKM. The J segment lost 3 bases and the V segment lost 4 bases, leaving 4 bases of the junction unmatched.